This entry concerns a single T cell receptor (beta chain). Its cognate antigen is unknown. The sample originates from a study of cytomegalovirus exposure and HLA in healthy donors. Study-level points and caveats: Previous analysis showed most TCR beta V segments were productive about 90% or about 30% of the time.

V gave up 6 bases and J gave up 1 base, with 9 bases separating them. Per the germline V gene, CDR1 is MNHNS and CDR2 is SASEGT. CDR3 length equals 13 residues. 60 Vbeta and 13 Jbeta primers were used in PCR. Clones were sequenced by immunoSEQ multiplex PCR, and TCRdb holds only the in-frame ones, with some missing. The sample includes 150,000 to 200,000 clones, 75% to 90% of them seen just once. This TCR came from a man aged 18 to 30 in good health and CMV-seropositive. The V and J genes are TRBV6-1 and TRBJ1-2; perhaps TRBD1 as D (5 bases). The sample was PBMCs. The CDR3 reads CASRLDSNYGYTF. The CDR3 nucleotides read TGTGCCAGCAGACTCGACAGTAACTATGGCTACACCTTC.